The rows below give T cell receptor beta chains drawn from one sample of a study of blood T cells in healthy people across ages. TCRdb processed the 5' RACE reads anew with MiXCR; each CDR3 protein has one entry. The sample lists hundreds of thousands of distinct CDR3 sequences, roughly 25% seen once, with under 3% in the top ten. These data are also associated with another study on T cells of mothers and their children.

The specimen sequenced was blood. The receptors here all came from a boy younger than 18 in good health. CDR3s include the opening cysteine and the closing phenylalanine or tryptophan. The order of the fields is J gene, clone size, V gene, D gene, CDR3 DNA, CDR3 protein. D genes are given only for firm matches. Expanded clones are given a class, and other clones once, few, many or no size at all.

J gene: TRBJ2-2
clone size: -
V gene: TRBV5-5
D gene: -
CDR3 DNA: TGTGCCAGCATGAGAACAGGGTCCTACACCGGGGAGCTGTTTTTT
CDR3 protein: CASMRTGSYTGELFF

J gene: TRBJ1-4
clone size: few
V gene: TRBV20-1
D gene: -
CDR3 DNA: TGCAGTGCTAGCCCGGTCGGGTTGGCTAATGAAAAACTGTTTTTT
CDR3 protein: CSASPVGLANEKLFF

J gene: TRBJ1-1
clone size: -
V gene: TRBV20-1
D gene: TRBD1
CDR3 DNA: TGCAGTGCTTCCTCAGACAGGGGACCCTCGGCTTTCTTT
CDR3 protein: CSASSDRGPSAFF

J gene: TRBJ2-7
clone size: few
V gene: TRBV27
D gene: TRBD1
CDR3 DNA: TGTGCCAGCAGCAAACAGGGGGCCGTTTGGTACGAGCAGTACTTC
CDR3 protein: CASSKQGAVWYEQYF

J gene: TRBJ2-7
clone size: -
V gene: TRBV2
D gene: TRBD1
CDR3 DNA: TGTGCCAGCAGAGGCCGGGACAGGGCAATTGGAGAGCAGTACTTC
CDR3 protein: CASRGRDRAIGEQYF

J gene: TRBJ2-5
clone size: -
V gene: TRBV29-1
D gene: TRBD1
CDR3 DNA: TGCAGCGTCGGACCGGGACAGGGGTCAGAGACCCAGTACTTC
CDR3 protein: CSVGPGQGSETQYF

J gene: TRBJ2-3
clone size: -
V gene: TRBV27
D gene: -
CDR3 DNA: TGTGCCAGCAGTTCGACGGTCACAGATACGCAGTATTTT
CDR3 protein: CASSSTVTDTQYF

J gene: TRBJ2-3
clone size: -
V gene: TRBV4-1
D gene: TRBD2
CDR3 DNA: TGCGCCAGCAGCCAAGTTGGACTAGCGGAGGAGTATTTT
CDR3 protein: CASSQVGLAEEYF

J gene: TRBJ1-1
clone size: -
V gene: TRBV2
D gene: -
CDR3 DNA: TGTGCCAGCACGCTGGGGAACACTGAAGCTTTCTTT
CDR3 protein: CASTLGNTEAFF

J gene: TRBJ1-2
clone size: few
V gene: TRBV20-1
D gene: -
CDR3 DNA: TGCAGTGCTAGAGTGGGATTTACCTATGGCTACACCTTC
CDR3 protein: CSARVGFTYGYTF

J gene: TRBJ1-2
clone size: few
V gene: TRBV6-6
D gene: TRBD1
CDR3 DNA: TGTGCCAGCATTCAGGGGGGCGGCTATGGCTACACCTTC
CDR3 protein: CASIQGGGYGYTF

J gene: TRBJ2-5
clone size: -
V gene: TRBV3-1
D gene: TRBD1
CDR3 DNA: TGTGCCAGCAGCCCAGACCCCCCGGGACAGGAGATCCAAGAGACCCAGTACTTC
CDR3 protein: CASSPDPPGQEIQETQYF

J gene: TRBJ2-6
clone size: few
V gene: TRBV7-7
D gene: -
CDR3 DNA: TGTGCTAGCAGCCGGAGACTGCCTGGGGCCAACGTCCTGACTTTC
CDR3 protein: CASSRRLPGANVLTF

J gene: TRBJ2-5
clone size: -
V gene: TRBV12-3/TRBV12-4
D gene: TRBD2
CDR3 DNA: TGTGCCAGCAGTCTGGGCGGGGGGGCGGTGAGGGAGACCCAGTACTTC
CDR3 protein: CASSLGGGAVRETQYF

J gene: TRBJ2-2
clone size: -
V gene: TRBV12-3/TRBV12-4
D gene: -
CDR3 DNA: TGTGCCAGCCTTGGACTGGCGTGGACCGGGGAGCTGTTTTTT
CDR3 protein: CASLGLAWTGELFF

J gene: TRBJ1-5
clone size: -
V gene: TRBV20-1
D gene: -
CDR3 DNA: TGCAGTGCTAGAGATAGAACTAGCAATCAGCCCCAGCATTTT
CDR3 protein: CSARDRTSNQPQHF

J gene: TRBJ2-5
clone size: -
V gene: TRBV3-1
D gene: -
CDR3 DNA: TGTGCCAGCAGCCAAGAGGGTATTCAAGAGACCCAGTACTTC
CDR3 protein: CASSQEGIQETQYF

J gene: TRBJ1-4
clone size: few
V gene: TRBV11-2
D gene: TRBD1
CDR3 DNA: TGTGCCAGCAGCCCCCAGGGGGCTTGGAGGCCTACTAATGAAAAACTGTTTTTT
CDR3 protein: CASSPQGAWRPTNEKLFF

J gene: TRBJ2-7
clone size: many
V gene: TRBV18
D gene: TRBD2
CDR3 DNA: TGTGCCAGCTCACCGCTAGCGGGGTCCTACGAGCAGTACTTC
CDR3 protein: CASSPLAGSYEQYF

J gene: TRBJ2-1
clone size: many
V gene: TRBV2
D gene: -
CDR3 DNA: TGTGCCAGCAGTGAAACGGGGTACAATGAGCAGTTCTTC
CDR3 protein: CASSETGYNEQFF

J gene: TRBJ1-6
clone size: -
V gene: TRBV7-9
D gene: TRBD1
CDR3 DNA: TGTGCCAGCGAAACAGGGGCCGGCGGATCACCCCTCCACTTT
CDR3 protein: CASETGAGGSPLHF

J gene: TRBJ1-4
clone size: -
V gene: TRBV30
D gene: -
CDR3 DNA: TGTGCCTGGAGACAGGGCGAGCATGAAAAACTGTTTTTT
CDR3 protein: CAWRQGEHEKLFF

J gene: TRBJ2-1
clone size: -
V gene: TRBV6-4
D gene: -
CDR3 DNA: TGTGCCAGCAGTGAGGATCCGTCCTCTGAGGAGCAGTTCTTC
CDR3 protein: CASSEDPSSEEQFF

J gene: TRBJ2-7
clone size: -
V gene: TRBV29-1
D gene: -
CDR3 DNA: TGCAGCGTCGCCCCTCCGGACGTAGATTCCTACGAGCAGTACTTC
CDR3 protein: CSVAPPDVDSYEQYF

J gene: TRBJ2-3
clone size: many
V gene: TRBV6-1
D gene: -
CDR3 DNA: TGTGCCAGCAGTGAGTTAGATACGCAGTATTTT
CDR3 protein: CASSELDTQYF

J gene: TRBJ2-1
clone size: few
V gene: TRBV5-1
D gene: TRBD2
CDR3 DNA: TGCGCCAGCAGCTTTGGGACTAGCGGGGGGGCACACGAGCAGTTCTTC
CDR3 protein: CASSFGTSGGAHEQFF

J gene: TRBJ2-5
clone size: few
V gene: TRBV6-2/TRBV6-3
D gene: -
CDR3 DNA: TGTGCCAGCAGTAGTCCCTTTGGTACCCAGTACTTC
CDR3 protein: CASSSPFGTQYF

J gene: TRBJ1-2
clone size: -
V gene: TRBV13
D gene: TRBD1
CDR3 DNA: TGTGCCAGCAGCCCAGGAGCCAGGGGGCCGGATGGCTACACCTTC
CDR3 protein: CASSPGARGPDGYTF

J gene: TRBJ2-1
clone size: few
V gene: TRBV18
D gene: -
CDR3 DNA: TGTGCCAGCTCCCCCTCAGAGGGCTCCTACAATGAGCAGTTCTTC
CDR3 protein: CASSPSEGSYNEQFF

J gene: TRBJ2-2
clone size: few
V gene: TRBV10-2
D gene: -
CDR3 DNA: TGCGCCAGTAAGAGGGATTTGAACACCGGGGAGCTGTTTTTT
CDR3 protein: CASKRDLNTGELFF

J gene: TRBJ1-5
clone size: -
V gene: TRBV12-3/TRBV12-4
D gene: -
CDR3 DNA: TGTGCCAGCAGTTCAGTTGGTCAGCCCCAGCATTTT
CDR3 protein: CASSSVGQPQHF

J gene: TRBJ1-1
clone size: -
V gene: TRBV4-1
D gene: -
CDR3 DNA: TGCGCCAGCAGCCAAGGGGGACAATTGAACACTGAAGCTTTCTTT
CDR3 protein: CASSQGGQLNTEAFF

J gene: TRBJ1-2
clone size: few
V gene: TRBV29-1
D gene: -
CDR3 DNA: TGCAGCGTTGTTTGGGGTGTGGGTGGCTACACCTTC
CDR3 protein: CSVVWGVGGYTF

J gene: TRBJ2-7
clone size: few
V gene: TRBV6-5
D gene: -
CDR3 DNA: TGTGCCAGCCGGACAGACGGAACCTACGAGCAGTACTTC
CDR3 protein: CASRTDGTYEQYF

J gene: TRBJ2-3
clone size: -
V gene: TRBV11-2
D gene: TRBD1
CDR3 DNA: TGTGCCAGCAGTTGGACAGGGTTTACAGATACGCAGTATTTT
CDR3 protein: CASSWTGFTDTQYF

J gene: TRBJ1-4
clone size: few
V gene: TRBV20-1
D gene: -
CDR3 DNA: TGCAGTGCTAGAGATAGGGCACGGGCTAATGAAAAACTGTTTTTT
CDR3 protein: CSARDRARANEKLFF

J gene: TRBJ2-5
clone size: -
V gene: TRBV7-3
D gene: -
CDR3 DNA: TGTGCCAGCAGCTTACGGTTTGGTGAGACCCAGTACTTC
CDR3 protein: CASSLRFGETQYF

J gene: TRBJ1-1
clone size: few
V gene: TRBV6-2/TRBV6-3
D gene: -
CDR3 DNA: TGTGCCAGCAGGCTGAATGGCCAGGCCTTTGAAGCTTTCTTT
CDR3 protein: CASRLNGQAFEAFF

J gene: TRBJ1-5
clone size: -
V gene: TRBV15
D gene: TRBD1
CDR3 DNA: TGTGCCACCAGCAGAGGAAGGGGACAGGGGGCCGGCAATCAGCCCCAGCATTTT
CDR3 protein: CATSRGRGQGAGNQPQHF

J gene: TRBJ2-5
clone size: -
V gene: TRBV7-3
D gene: -
CDR3 DNA: TGTGCCAGCAGCGCGAACCCCGGGGTCGCCCGTGTAGAGACCCAGTACTTC
CDR3 protein: CASSANPGVARVETQYF

J gene: TRBJ1-5
clone size: few
V gene: TRBV5-1
D gene: -
CDR3 DNA: TGCGCCAGCAGCTTAGGTGAGCCCCAGCATTTT
CDR3 protein: CASSLGEPQHF

J gene: TRBJ2-1
clone size: few
V gene: TRBV6-5
D gene: -
CDR3 DNA: TGTGCCAGCAGTTACCGCGCAGGTCACAATGAGCAGTTCTTC
CDR3 protein: CASSYRAGHNEQFF

J gene: TRBJ2-5
clone size: -
V gene: TRBV10-3
D gene: -
CDR3 DNA: TGTGCCGCGAGGGTCGGAGAGACCCAGTACTTC
CDR3 protein: CAARVGETQYF

J gene: TRBJ2-1
clone size: few
V gene: TRBV11-2
D gene: TRBD2
CDR3 DNA: TGTGCCAGCAGCTTAGAGGGGGCGGGGGGCCGAAGCTCCTACAATGAGCAGTTCTTC
CDR3 protein: CASSLEGAGGRSSYNEQFF

J gene: TRBJ1-4
clone size: few
V gene: TRBV12-3/TRBV12-4
D gene: -
CDR3 DNA: TGTGCCAGCAGTTGGGAGCCGGGGGGTGAAAAACTGTTTTTT
CDR3 protein: CASSWEPGGEKLFF

J gene: TRBJ1-1
clone size: few
V gene: TRBV21-1
D gene: -
CDR3 DNA: TGTGCCAGCAGCAAAGGGAGAAAAATGAACACTGAAGCTTTCTTT
CDR3 protein: CASSKGRKMNTEAFF

J gene: TRBJ2-5
clone size: many
V gene: TRBV5-1
D gene: -
CDR3 DNA: TGCGCCAGCAGCTTGGACAGGGCAGAGACCCAGTACTTC
CDR3 protein: CASSLDRAETQYF

J gene: TRBJ2-5
clone size: few
V gene: TRBV7-9
D gene: TRBD2
CDR3 DNA: TGTGCCAGCAGCTTATACGGGGGGGCCCAAGAGACCCAGTACTTC
CDR3 protein: CASSLYGGAQETQYF

J gene: TRBJ1-2
clone size: -
V gene: TRBV5-5
D gene: TRBD1
CDR3 DNA: TGTGCCAGCAGCTTGTCCGGGACAGGGAACCATGCCTACACCTTC
CDR3 protein: CASSLSGTGNHAYTF

J gene: TRBJ2-7
clone size: -
V gene: TRBV6-1
D gene: TRBD1
CDR3 DNA: TGTGCCAGCAGCCGACCGGGACAGAACTACGAGCAGTACTTC
CDR3 protein: CASSRPGQNYEQYF

J gene: TRBJ2-7
clone size: few
V gene: TRBV7-9
D gene: -
CDR3 DNA: TGTGCCAGCAGCTTAGCGGAGGGGGGCTCCTACGAGCAGTACTTC
CDR3 protein: CASSLAEGGSYEQYF

J gene: TRBJ2-7
clone size: few
V gene: TRBV2
D gene: -
CDR3 DNA: TGTGCCAGCAGTGATGCGACGGACGTCTCCTACGAGCAGTACTTC
CDR3 protein: CASSDATDVSYEQYF